This T cell receptor beta chain appears in the sequencing data of a study of cytomegalovirus exposure and HLA in healthy donors. PCR involved 60 Vbeta and 13 Jbeta primers. Repertoires were generated with immunoSEQ multiplex PCR, while TCRdb's copy carries only in-frame clones and drops some. The sample has around 190,000 clones, 65% to 90% seen once. Trimming took 3 bases from V and 5 from J; bases not matched to a gene: 0. The CDR3 is 12 amino acids. Looked up from germline, CDR1 is LNHNV and CDR2 is YYDKDF (reference sequence). The source is a girl aged 2-15 years in good health and CMV-seropositive. The chain is built from TRBV15 and TRBJ1-1; 7 positions match TRBD1. Sequencing input: PBMCs. The DNA of the CDR3 is TGTGCCACCAGCAGGACAGGGACTGAAGCTTTCTTT. Its translation is CATSRTGTEAFF.